This TCR beta chain stems from a study of T cell changes during pregnancy in multiple sclerosis. Libraries were prepared by immunoSEQ multiplex PCR; TCRdb keeps only in-frame clonotypes and omits some of them. The sample shows over 100,000 clones, around nine tenths of them seen only once. CDR1 is SGDLS and CDR2 is YYNGEE in the germline V gene. The CDR3 runs to 14 residues. The V segment lost 3 bases and the J segment 5 bases; nucleotides outside the gene matches: 6. The gene calls are TRBV9 and TRBJ2-7; 9 bases are shared with TRBD2. The sequence derives from a female donor with multiple sclerosis, enrolled in a pregnancy study. This sample comprised peripheral blood, obtained in the third trimester of pregnancy. DNA for the CDR3: TGTGCCAGCAGCGCGACTAGCGGTTTCCACGAGCAGTACTTC. It translates to CASSATSGFHEQYF.